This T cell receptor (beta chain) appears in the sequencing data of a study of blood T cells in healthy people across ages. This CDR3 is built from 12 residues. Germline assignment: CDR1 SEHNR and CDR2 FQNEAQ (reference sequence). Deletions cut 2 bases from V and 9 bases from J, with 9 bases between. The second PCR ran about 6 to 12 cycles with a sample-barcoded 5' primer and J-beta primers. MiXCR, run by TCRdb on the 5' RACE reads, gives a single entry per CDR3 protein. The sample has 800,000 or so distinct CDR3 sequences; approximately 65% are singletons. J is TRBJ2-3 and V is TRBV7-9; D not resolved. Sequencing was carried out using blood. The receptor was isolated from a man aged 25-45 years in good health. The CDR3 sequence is CASSLPPATQYF. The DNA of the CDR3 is TGTGCCAGCAGCTTACCGCCGGCCACGCAGTATTTT.